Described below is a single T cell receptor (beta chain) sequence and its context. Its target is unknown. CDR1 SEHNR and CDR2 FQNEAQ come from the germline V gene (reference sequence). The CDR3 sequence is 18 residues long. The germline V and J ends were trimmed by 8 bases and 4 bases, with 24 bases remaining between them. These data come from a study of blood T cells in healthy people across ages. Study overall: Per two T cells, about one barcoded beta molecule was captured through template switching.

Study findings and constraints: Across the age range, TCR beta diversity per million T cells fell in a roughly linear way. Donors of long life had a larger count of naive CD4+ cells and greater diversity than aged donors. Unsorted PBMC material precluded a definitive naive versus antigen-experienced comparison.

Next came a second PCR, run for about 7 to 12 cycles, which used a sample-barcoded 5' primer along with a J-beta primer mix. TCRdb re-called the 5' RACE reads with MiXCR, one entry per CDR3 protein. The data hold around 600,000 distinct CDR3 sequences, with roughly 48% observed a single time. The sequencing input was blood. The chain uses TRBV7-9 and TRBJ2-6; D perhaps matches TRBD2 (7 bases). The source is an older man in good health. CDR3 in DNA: TGTGCCAGCGGATTACAGGGAGGGGGTCCGAACGGGGCCAACGTCCTGACTTTC. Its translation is CASGLQGGGPNGANVLTF.